The TCR beta chain under discussion was sequenced for a study of T cells after yellow fever vaccination (dated by TCRdb to between 2018 and 2020). About the full investigation: The SMART-Seq v4 Ultra Low Input RNA kit was used to prepare libraries from fractions with low cell numbers. Blood was collected at multiple timepoints before and after primary and secondary immunization, and bulk PBMC replicates and cell subsets were isolated. Two healthy male donors, one aged 18 to 30 and one aged 30 to 40 years, were included in the cohort. To follow T-cell clones before and after primary and booster YFV17D yellow fever vaccination, bulk TCR alpha and beta repertoires were sequenced over time. Overall study outcomes, separate from this receptor: Computational filtering was required because FACS-sorted repertoires could contain abundant contaminating clonotypes from the bulk population. Because only a couple of donors were included in the study, the extent to which the findings can be generalized is limited. After the booster, most clones that had expanded after primary vaccination were detected again (about 95% of CD4 and around nine tenths of CD8), suggesting broad maintenance of memory. A small share of clonotypes was detected in both CD4 and CD8 compartments, with the overlap likely arising from convergent recombination. The secondary T-cell response was weaker than the primary response but faster, peaking on day 5 instead of day 15.

The meaning of the sample's treatment or condition label: live attenuated yellow fever vaccine strain. A standard Ficoll-Paque protocol was used to isolate PBMCs from peripheral blood. CD4 and CD8 T-cell fractions were isolated with Dynabeads CD4 and CD8 positive selection kits. RNA was extracted with TriZol from bulk PBMCs, CD4 and CD8 fractions, and dextramer-positive and dextramer-negative fractions. This clonotype was picked up many times. This clone's antigen is unknown. The record has no base qualities; no much larger clone is one base away. Inclusive of the bounding cysteine and phenylalanine, the CDR3 is 14 residues long. Of the read, only the CDR3 DNA is kept; its 42 bases are in frame from base 1. From a lookup of the germline V gene, CDR1 and CDR2 are SGHRS and YFSETQ. Trimming removed 4 bases from V and 6 bases from J; the gene matches leave 5 bases unexplained. Instrument used: Illumina NovaSeq 6000. Synthesis of TCR cDNA relied on 5'RACE template switching, a step that introduced a universal primer site along with unique molecular identifiers. Priming for cDNA synthesis came from both the TCR alpha and TCR beta constant segments. Two PCR steps were used to amplify libraries, with sample barcodes and sequencing adapters being added in the second step. Sequencing of the libraries was done on either Illumina HiSeq 2500 (2x100 bp) or NovaSeq (2x150 bp). From the authors' description of their analysis: Demultiplexing of reads and collapsing into UMI consensus sequences were performed with MIGEC, and V(D)J alignment was carried out with MiXCR. Clonotypes responding to the vaccine were identified with edgeR on replicate PBMC samples, with the criteria of FDR below 0.01 and a log2 fold change above 5 up to day 15. CD4 or CD8 identity was assigned to each bulk clonotype according to whether the clonotype was present at higher abundance in the sequenced CD4 repertoire or the sequenced CD8 repertoire. TCRdb's own reprocessing of the public reads used fastp at Q25 and MiXCR and kept productive beta chains. Rows with a matching CDR3 protein are joined into one entry that keeps the most common DNA and genes. The V and J calls were determined by TCRdb, not by the authors. The sample profile shows 250,000 to 300,000 distinct CDR3 sequences; 8.5% to 10% of them were found once. The ten largest clonotypes hold about 3% of the sample.

This clonotype was obtained from a man aged 18 to 30 who received the YFV17D yellow fever vaccine. The V and J genes are TRBV5-1 and TRBJ2-1, and 9 bases in between align with TRBD1. The source material was CD4+ T cells sorted from PBMCs, sampled 5 days after the yellow fever booster vaccination. The DNA sequence reads TGCGCCAGCAGCCGGGACAGGGCCCTCAATGAGCAGTTCTTC. Protein translation: CASSRDRALNEQFF. Full variable domain (CDR3 extended with the reference TRBV5-1 and TRBJ2-1 proteins): KAGVTQTPRYLIKTRGQQVTLSCSPISGHRSVSWYQQTPGQGLQFLFEYFSETQRNKGNFPGRFSGRQFSNSRSEMNVSTLELGDSALYLCASSRDRALNEQFFGPGTRLTVL.